These T cell receptor beta chains were read from a single sample in a study of blood T cell repertoires in COVID-19. Clones were read by immunoSEQ multiplex PCR, and TCRdb kept only the in-frame ones, dropping some. Here the sample spans 170,000 or so clones, roughly 84% being singletons. Sequenced sample: peripheral blood. The source is a man younger than 35 with active or convalescent COVID-19. Each CDR3 is given with its conserved first and last residue.

v_call,j_call,cdr3_aa
TRBV7-6,TRBJ2-6,CASSPATGTTGANVLTF
TRBV6-5,TRBJ2-1,CASSWREGRRDRQFF
TRBV7-7,TRBJ2-3,CASSVRGLTDTQYF
TRBV10-3,TRBJ1-1,CAISETAPGQGAAEAFF
TRBV6-6,TRBJ2-7,CASRENRGLLSEQYF
TRBV4-1,TRBJ2-2,CASSQVRHPNTGELFF
TRBV9,TRBJ1-4,CASSVDGRENEKLFF
TRBV27,TRBJ1-2,CASARTGAYGYTF
TRBV6-2/TRBV6-3,TRBJ2-6,CASSRTGVGANVLTF
TRBV14,TRBJ1-1,CASSLNMNTEAFF
TRBV7-9,TRBJ1-5,CASSLASGPNQPQHF
TRBV6-1,TRBJ2-1,CASSEASLAGPEQFF
TRBV19,TRBJ1-2,CASSRDRDYGYTF
TRBV19,TRBJ2-1,CASTGGLYNEQFF
TRBV28,TRBJ2-2,CASKTSGTGELFF
TRBV2,TRBJ1-3,CASSRDPGSGNTIYF
TRBV4-3,TRBJ2-4,CASSPAWGVKNIQYF
TRBV6-5,TRBJ2-2,CASSLPGPGELFF
TRBV6-5,TRBJ1-1,CASSYGRGGQIEAFF
TRBV19,TRBJ1-5,CASSTFGLNPNQPQHF
TRBV19,TRBJ1-1,CASSRDILTEAFF
TRBV5-1,TRBJ1-2,CASRGDYGYTF
TRBV29-1,TRBJ2-1,CSVKSGRWDEQFF
TRBV19,TRBJ2-1,CASRRDRGTYNEQFF
TRBV6-5,TRBJ2-5,CASRAGTGSFRTQYF
TRBV7-9,TRBJ1-4,CASSLATGNEKLFF
TRBV4-1,TRBJ2-3,CASSPRPSVVTDTQYF
TRBV6-4,TRBJ2-3,CASSPSGGAADTQYF
TRBV4-1,TRBJ2-1,CASSQVDMGLTYNEQFF
TRBV6-4,TRBJ2-5,CASSAGEEETQYF
TRBV5-1,TRBJ1-1,CASSRQRSEDTEAFF
TRBV11-2,TRBJ2-1,CASSSRDSSYNEQFF
TRBV5-6,TRBJ1-3,CASSRTGGEVGNTIYF
TRBV28,TRBJ2-4,CASSSSWLAIAKNIQYF
TRBV6-4,TRBJ1-6,CASRSGFSSYNSPLHF
TRBV4-2,TRBJ2-7,CASSQAQGEDEQYF
TRBV20-1,TRBJ1-6,CSASRGNDSPLHF
TRBV6-6,TRBJ2-2,CASSSGGGRGTGELFF
TRBV29-1,TRBJ2-7,CSVWTGDSYEQYF
TRBV29-1,TRBJ2-7,CSVESGGSPSEQYF
TRBV19,TRBJ2-2,CASSIVDRVDHTGELFF
TRBV7-9,TRBJ2-3,CASSLEALDTDTQYF
TRBV6-2/TRBV6-3,TRBJ2-2,CASSFQGAHTGELFF
TRBV27,TRBJ1-2,CASSFGVNYGYTF
TRBV5-1,TRBJ2-3,CASSLVGTDRTDTQYF
TRBV5-5,TRBJ1-1,CASSLGTGGIWAEAFF
TRBV7-9,TRBJ2-7,CASSLISGSGNYEQYF
TRBV7-2,TRBJ1-5,CASSLTGNTQPQHF
TRBV3-1/TRBV3-2,TRBJ1-1,CASSPGQYGTEAFF
TRBV10-2,TRBJ2-7,CASSDARRAVYEQYF
TRBV18,TRBJ1-5,CASSTGGAQPQHF
TRBV11-2,TRBJ1-4,CASSKTGTGYEKLFF
TRBV19,TRBJ1-2,CASSTYQGADYGYTF
TRBV20-1,TRBJ2-2,CSASALAGGPGELFF